This T cell receptor beta chain was retrieved from a study of blood T cell repertoires in COVID-19 (dated by TCRdb to 2020 to 2022). The study in broad terms: Collaborator samples came from the United States, Italy and Spain and covered acute and convalescent phases of COVID-19. The material from the prospective study consisted of cDNA or gDNA derived from T cells, B-cell-depleted T cells, or PBMCs. Deeply sampled blood TCRbeta repertoires from subjects exposed to, actively infected with, or recovered from COVID-19 were included in the dataset. The repertoires were made available in a free public database intended to serve as a resource for research on the immune response to SARS-CoV-2. The samples were drawn from the first 160 participants of the ongoing ImmuneRACE study and from more than 1,000 subjects provided by 6 global collaborators. A de-identified subject ID, COVID-19 status, age in years and sex were almost always included in the sample metadata. Where available, HLA class I and class II types were taken from metadata supplied by the sample provider and were not determined by assay-based typing. The full study reports these points: The quantity of clinical and demographic metadata differed by source and by participant and was supplied without curation.

TCRbeta CDR3 regions were amplified from genomic DNA using the immunoSEQ Assay, a bias-controlled multiplex PCR. The published analysis was carried out like this. The number of nucleated cells in each sample was estimated from the amplification of reference gene primers within the assay. To quantify the absolute abundance of each unique TCRbeta CDR3 rearrangement, sequence reads were collapsed and filtered. For each sample, productive Simpson clonality was calculated by taking the square root of Simpson's diversity index across productive rearrangements. TCRdb carries this immuneACCESS record with in-frame sequences only. Its versions omit some clonotypes, under half of them owing to an unresolved V gene in the studies checked, with the rest unexplained. V, J and clone size reflect that table, while D and trimming were determined from the DNA. The sample contains about 180,000 clones, approximately 85% of them found a single time. The biggest ten clones account for approximately 10% of the sample.

CDR1 SEHNR and CDR2 FQNEAQ are derived from the germline V gene (reference sequence). V lost 0 bases and J lost 6 bases; the stretch between them is 12 bases long. The CDR3 runs 14 amino acids, cysteine and phenylalanine included. This entry keeps only the CDR3 DNA: 42 bases, framed from base 1. Each collaborating institution followed its own protocols to collect whole blood in K2EDTA tubes. Collaborator samples were shipped for TCRbeta analysis as frozen whole blood, isolated PBMCs, or DNA extracted from either sample type. For this clone: What this receptor recognizes is not known. Qualities for individual bases were not recorded, and no much larger clone is one base off.

The rearranged segments are TRBV7-9 and TRBJ2-7; TRBD2 might be the D gene, on 7 matching bases. This TCR was sampled from a human donor with active or convalescent COVID-19. The donor label of this sample is uncertain. Sample: peripheral blood. The DNA sequence is TGTGCCAGCAGCTTAGCCGGGGGGCGTGGCGAGCAGTACTTC. It is translated as CASSLAGGRGEQYF.